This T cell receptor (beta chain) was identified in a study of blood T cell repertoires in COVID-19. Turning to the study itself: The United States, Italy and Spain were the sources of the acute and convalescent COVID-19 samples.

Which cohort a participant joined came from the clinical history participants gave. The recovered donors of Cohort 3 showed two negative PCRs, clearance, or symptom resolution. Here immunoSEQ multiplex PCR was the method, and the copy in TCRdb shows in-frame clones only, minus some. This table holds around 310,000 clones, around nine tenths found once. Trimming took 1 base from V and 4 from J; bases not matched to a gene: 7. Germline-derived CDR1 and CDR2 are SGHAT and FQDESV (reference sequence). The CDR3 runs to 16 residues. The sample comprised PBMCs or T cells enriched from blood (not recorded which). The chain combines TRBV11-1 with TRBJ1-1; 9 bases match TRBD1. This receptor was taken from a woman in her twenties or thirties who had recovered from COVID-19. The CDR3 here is CASSLGGQGSTTEAFF. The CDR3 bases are TGTGCCAGCAGCTTAGGAGGACAGGGGAGCACCACTGAAGCTTTCTTT.